Presented here are 11 T cell receptor beta chains from one specimen sequenced in a study of T cell responses to AZD1222 COVID-19 vaccine. Sequencing used immunoSEQ multiplex PCR; TCRdb keeps in-frame clones, though not all of them. The data hold 130,000 or so clones, with around 90% observed a single time. The source material was peripheral blood, sampled 28 days after the second AZD1222 dose. Receptor source: an adult who received the AZD1222 COVID-19 vaccine.

The V call is TRBV11-2, the J call TRBJ2-1; 8 bases match TRBD2. The CDR3 covers 16 residues. The V gene end was trimmed by 5 bases and the J gene end by 1 base; junction bases not matched to a gene: 7. Germline CDR1 reads SGHAT; CDR2 reads FQNNGV. The CDR3 here is CASSHISGASYNEQFF. For the CDR3, the DNA is TGTGCCAGCAGCCATATTAGCGGGGCTTCCTACAATGAGCAGTTCTTC.

This chain links TRBV29-1 with TRBJ2-7; perhaps TRBD1 as D (5 bases). Germline V lookup: CDR1 SQVTM, CDR2 ANQGSEA. V lost 3 bases and J lost 2, with 8 bases in between. This CDR3 contains 12 residues. The CDR3 coding sequence is TGCAGCGTTGAGTTGGGGCCCTACGAGCAGTACTTC. Protein: CSVELGPYEQYF.

This chain uses TRBV16 with TRBJ1-1; perhaps TRBD1 as D (5 bases). Germline lookup yields CDR1 KGHSY and CDR2 FQNENV. Trimming left V 5 bases short and J 4 bases short, with 14 bases between. This CDR3 comprises 14 residues. Here the CDR3 DNA reads TGTGCCAGCAGCTCAGGCGTGGGGACCACTGAAGCTTTCTTT. This gives the protein CASSSGVGTTEAFF.

The rearrangement joins TRBV28 to TRBJ2-4; possible D gene TRBD1, 6 bases. The V gene lost 3 bases and the J gene lost 3 bases, with 12 bases spanning the gap. CDR3 length: 15 amino acids. The V gene's germline CDR1 is MDHEN and CDR2 SYDVKM. The CDR3 here is CASSFSGQFKNIQYF. As DNA, the CDR3 is TGTGCCAGCAGTTTTTCCGGACAGTTCAAAAACATTCAGTACTTC.

The J gene is TRBJ1-5, the V gene TRBV6-5; 7 nucleotides line up with TRBD1. V lost 2 bases and J lost 7; bases outside the gene matches: 8. The CDR3 has 15 residues. Germline-derived CDR1 and CDR2 are MNHEY and SVGAGI. CDR3 in DNA: TGTGCCAGCAGTTACCCGAGACAGGGCGGCCAGCCCCAGCATTTT. Encoded protein: CASSYPRQGGQPQHF.

The chain combines TRBV11-2 with TRBJ2-4, with 8 bases fitting TRBD2. The CDR3 totals 18 residues. CDR1 SGHAT and CDR2 FQNNGV come from the germline V gene. The trim removed 5 bases at V and 0 bases at J, leaving 12 bases unmatched. CDR3 sequence (DNA): TGTGCCAGCAGCCCCTCCACAGTAGCGGGACTAGCCAAAAACATTCAGTACTTC. Translated, it gives CASSPSTVAGLAKNIQYF.

The chain couples TRBV5-6 to TRBJ2-3; D ambiguous. The germline V gene encodes CDR1 SGHDT and CDR2 YYEEEE. Trimming removed 3 bases from V and 6 bases from J, with 11 bases in between. The CDR3 consists of 13 residues. The CDR3 protein is CASSWSYGDTQYF. The CDR3 nucleotides are TGTGCCAGCAGCTGGAGTTATGGCGATACGCAGTATTTT. Full variable domain (remainder filled in from reference TRBV5-6 and TRBJ2-3): DAGVTQSPTHLIKTRGQQVTLRCSPKSGHDTVSWYQQALGQGPQFIFQYYEEEERQRGNFPDRFSGHQFPNYSSELNVNALLLGDSALYLCASSWSYGDTQYFGPGTRLTVL.

The chain links TRBV10-3 to TRBJ2-5; D possibly matches TRBD1 or TRBD2 (6 bases each). Trimming stripped 5 bases from V and 2 bases from J, with 27 bases between. The germline CDR1 and CDR2 sequences are ENHRY and SYGVKD. The CDR3 covers 19 residues. The CDR3: CAISPRVGGPGSKQETQYF. DNA for the CDR3: TGTGCCATCAGTCCTAGGGTTGGGGGGCCTGGTTCCAAACAAGAGACCCAGTACTTC.

This clone was found a few times. The chain couples TRBV2 to TRBJ1-3; a weak D match, TRBD1 (6 bases). V lost 3 bases to trimming and J lost 7 bases, with 13 bases between them. This CDR3 has 14 amino acids. Germline V gives CDR1 SNHLY, CDR2 FYNNEI. The CDR3 DNA reads as TGTGCCAGCAGTGATGGACAGACTCGTAACACCATATATTTT. This sequence encodes CASSDGQTRNTIYF.

The genes are TRBV30 and TRBJ2-2; 7 bases are shared with TRBD1. The CDR3 is 12 residues long. J gave up 5 bases and V 6 bases, and 3 bases lay outside the gene matches. Per the germline V gene, CDR1 is GTSNPN and CDR2 is SVGIG (reference sequence). The CDR3 nucleotides are TGTGCCTGCCTGACAGGGACCGGGGAGCTGTTTTTT. It translates to CACLTGTGELFF.

CDR3 coding DNA: TGTGCCAGCAGTTCCCGAGACAGAGTCTCTGGAAACACCATATATTTT. It is translated as CASSSRDRVSGNTIYF. The chain employs TRBV6-5 and TRBJ1-3; TRBD1 is a possible D gene (5 bases). The CDR3 consists of 16 residues. Trimming pared 4 bases from V and 0 bases from J, leaving 13 bases between. Per germline, CDR1 MNHEY and CDR2 SVGAGI.